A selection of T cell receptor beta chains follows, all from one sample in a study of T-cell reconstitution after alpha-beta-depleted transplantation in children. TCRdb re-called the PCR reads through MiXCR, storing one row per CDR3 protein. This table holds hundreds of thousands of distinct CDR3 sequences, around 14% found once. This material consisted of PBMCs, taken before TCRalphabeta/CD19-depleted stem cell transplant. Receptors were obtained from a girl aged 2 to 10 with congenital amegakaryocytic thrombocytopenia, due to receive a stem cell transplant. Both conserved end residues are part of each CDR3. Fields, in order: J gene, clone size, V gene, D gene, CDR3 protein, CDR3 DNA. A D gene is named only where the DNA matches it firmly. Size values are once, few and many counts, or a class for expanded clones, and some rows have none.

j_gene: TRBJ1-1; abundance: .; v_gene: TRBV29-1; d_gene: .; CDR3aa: CSVEGWGNAGAFF; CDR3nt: TGCAGCGTTGAGGGGTGGGGGAACGCTGGAGCTTTCTTT
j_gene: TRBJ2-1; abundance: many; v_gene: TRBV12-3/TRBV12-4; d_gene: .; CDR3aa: CASTHSTRFGEQFF; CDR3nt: TGTGCCAGCACCCACTCGACTAGGTTCGGTGAGCAGTTCTTC
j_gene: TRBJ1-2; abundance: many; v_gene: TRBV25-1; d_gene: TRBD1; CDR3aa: CASSGTGYGYTF; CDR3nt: TGTGCCAGCAGCGGGACAGGCTATGGCTACACCTTC
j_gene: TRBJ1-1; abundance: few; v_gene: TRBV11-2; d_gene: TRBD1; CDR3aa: CASSLDAYRGDTEAFF; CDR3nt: TGTGCCAGCAGCTTAGATGCGTACAGGGGGGATACTGAAGCTTTCTTT
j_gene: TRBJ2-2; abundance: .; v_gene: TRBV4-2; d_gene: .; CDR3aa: CASSPGLPTTGELFF; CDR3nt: TGTGCCAGCAGCCCTGGGCTCCCGACCACCGGGGAGCTGTTTTTT
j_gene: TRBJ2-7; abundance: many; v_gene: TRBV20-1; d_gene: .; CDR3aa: CSARRVQREQYF; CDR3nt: TGCAGTGCTAGGAGGGTTCAACGCGAGCAGTACTTC
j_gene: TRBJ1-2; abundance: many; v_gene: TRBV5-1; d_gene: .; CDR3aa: CASSLVGGLNYGYTF; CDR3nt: TGCGCCAGCAGCTTGGTCGGCGGCCTGAACTATGGCTACACCTTC
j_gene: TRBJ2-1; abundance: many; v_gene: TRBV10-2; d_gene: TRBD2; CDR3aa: CASSRGGLAGNNEQFF; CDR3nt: TGCGCCAGCTCACGCGGGGGGCTAGCGGGTAACAATGAGCAGTTCTTC
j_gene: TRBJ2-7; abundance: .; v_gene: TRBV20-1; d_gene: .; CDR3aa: CSADKGLVGSEQYF; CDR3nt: TGCAGTGCCGATAAGGGGCTAGTAGGGTCCGAGCAGTACTTC
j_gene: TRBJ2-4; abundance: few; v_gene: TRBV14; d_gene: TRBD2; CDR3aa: CASSPAGTSGRQPYF; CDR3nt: TGTGCCAGCAGCCCCGCCGGGACTAGCGGGAGGCAGCCTTACTTC
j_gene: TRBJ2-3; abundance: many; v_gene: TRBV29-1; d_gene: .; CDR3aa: CSVEELLGGDTQYF; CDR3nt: TGCAGCGTTGAGGAACTACTCGGTGGGGATACGCAGTATTTT
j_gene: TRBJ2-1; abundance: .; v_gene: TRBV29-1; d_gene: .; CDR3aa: CSVGASFSYNEQFF; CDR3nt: TGCAGCGTTGGGGCCTCTTTTTCCTACAATGAGCAGTTCTTC
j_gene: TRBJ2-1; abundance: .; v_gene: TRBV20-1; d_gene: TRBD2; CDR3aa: CSPFGGSKSSYNEQFF; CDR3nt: TGCAGTCCATTCGGCGGGAGCAAATCCTCCTACAATGAGCAGTTCTTC
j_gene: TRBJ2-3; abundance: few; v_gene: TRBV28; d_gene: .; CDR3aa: CASRKRLATGLTDTQYF; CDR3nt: TGTGCCAGCAGGAAGCGGCTAGCGACAGGGTTAACAGATACGCAGTATTTT
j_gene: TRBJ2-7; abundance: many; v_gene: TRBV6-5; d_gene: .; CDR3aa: CASSYSRVATAYEQYF; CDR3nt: TGTGCCAGCAGTTACTCGAGGGTAGCAACCGCCTACGAGCAGTACTTC
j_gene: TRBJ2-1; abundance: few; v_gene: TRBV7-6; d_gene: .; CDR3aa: CASSSTGDSSSYNEQFF; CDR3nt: TGTGCCAGCAGCTCAACGGGGGACTCGAGCTCCTACAATGAGCAGTTCTTC
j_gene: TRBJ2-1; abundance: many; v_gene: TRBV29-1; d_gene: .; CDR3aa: CSVRERGMNEQFF; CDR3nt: TGCAGCGTAAGGGAAAGGGGGATGAATGAGCAGTTCTTC
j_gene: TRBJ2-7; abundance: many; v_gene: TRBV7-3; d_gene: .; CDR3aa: CASSLTRSYEQYF; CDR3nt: TGTGCCAGCAGCTTAACTCGTTCCTACGAGCAGTACTTC
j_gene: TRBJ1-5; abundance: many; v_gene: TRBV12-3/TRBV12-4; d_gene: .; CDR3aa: CASSPDKAFNQPQHF; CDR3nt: TGTGCCAGCAGTCCCGACAAGGCGTTCAATCAGCCCCAGCATTTT
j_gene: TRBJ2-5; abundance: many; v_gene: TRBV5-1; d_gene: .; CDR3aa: CASSWNGGYQETQYF; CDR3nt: TGCGCCAGCAGCTGGAACGGCGGGTACCAAGAGACCCAGTACTTC
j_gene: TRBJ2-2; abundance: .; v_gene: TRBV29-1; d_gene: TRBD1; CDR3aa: CSVGTDANTGELFF; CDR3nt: TGCAGCGTAGGGACAGACGCGAACACCGGGGAGCTGTTTTTT
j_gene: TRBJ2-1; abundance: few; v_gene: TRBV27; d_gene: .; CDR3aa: CASRLLTYNEQFF; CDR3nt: TGTGCCAGCAGACTGCTTACCTACAATGAGCAGTTCTTC
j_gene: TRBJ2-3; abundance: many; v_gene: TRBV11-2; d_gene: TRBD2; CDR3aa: CASSFFGAGGPTDTQYF; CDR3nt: TGTGCCAGCAGCTTTTTTGGAGCGGGAGGTCCCACAGATACGCAGTATTTT
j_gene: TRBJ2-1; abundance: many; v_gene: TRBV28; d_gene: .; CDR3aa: CASTVGLWQFF; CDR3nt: TGTGCCAGCACCGTCGGACTTTGGCAGTTCTTC
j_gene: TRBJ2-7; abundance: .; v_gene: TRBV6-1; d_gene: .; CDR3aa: CASSEAWGSGYEQYF; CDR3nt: TGTGCCAGCAGTGAAGCTTGGGGTAGCGGCTACGAGCAGTACTTC
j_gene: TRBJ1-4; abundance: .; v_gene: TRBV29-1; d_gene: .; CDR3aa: CSVVLTSDVGANEKLFF; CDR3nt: TGCAGCGTTGTCCTTACTTCGGACGTTGGAGCTAATGAAAAACTGTTTTTT
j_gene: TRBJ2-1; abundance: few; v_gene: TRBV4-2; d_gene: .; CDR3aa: CASSPVTGTFYNEQFF; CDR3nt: TGTGCCAGCAGCCCCGTCACCGGGACTTTTTACAATGAGCAGTTCTTC
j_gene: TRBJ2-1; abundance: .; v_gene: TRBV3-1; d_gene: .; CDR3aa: CASCPRVEGKRASYNEQFF; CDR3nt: TGTGCCAGCTGTCCTAGGGTGGAGGGAAAAAGGGCCTCCTACAATGAGCAGTTCTTC
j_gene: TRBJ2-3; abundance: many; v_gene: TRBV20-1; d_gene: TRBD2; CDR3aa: CSASSGSTDTQYF; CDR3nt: TGCAGTGCTAGTAGCGGGAGTACAGATACGCAGTATTTT
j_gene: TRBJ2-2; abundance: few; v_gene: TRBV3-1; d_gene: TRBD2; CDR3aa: CASSWTSGPYTGELFF; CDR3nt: TGTGCCAGCAGCTGGACTAGCGGGCCCTACACCGGGGAGCTGTTTTTT
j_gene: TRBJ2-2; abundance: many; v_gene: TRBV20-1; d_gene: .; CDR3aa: CSAADWGANTGELFF; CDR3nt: TGCAGTGCTGCGGACTGGGGGGCGAACACCGGGGAGCTGTTTTTT
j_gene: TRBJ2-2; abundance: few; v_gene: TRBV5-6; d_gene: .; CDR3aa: CASSFILTGELFF; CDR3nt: TGTGCCAGCAGCTTCATCCTCACCGGGGAGCTGTTTTTT
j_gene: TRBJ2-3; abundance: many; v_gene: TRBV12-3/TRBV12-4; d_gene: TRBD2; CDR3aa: CASSLAAGVSTDTQYF; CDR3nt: TGTGCCAGCAGCCTGGCGGCGGGAGTTAGCACAGATACGCAGTATTTT
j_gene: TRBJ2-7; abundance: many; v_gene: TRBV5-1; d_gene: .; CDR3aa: CASSFLPTSSYEQYF; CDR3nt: TGCGCCAGCAGCTTTCTCCCGACCAGCTCCTACGAGCAGTACTTC
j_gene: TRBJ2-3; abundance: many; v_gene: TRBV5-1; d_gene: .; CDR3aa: CASSSVGDTDTQYF; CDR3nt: TGCGCCAGCAGCTCAGTAGGGGACACAGATACGCAGTATTTT
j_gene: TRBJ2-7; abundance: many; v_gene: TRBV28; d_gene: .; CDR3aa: CASSLYGQPYEQYF; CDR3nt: TGTGCCAGCAGTTTATACGGACAGCCCTACGAGCAGTACTTC
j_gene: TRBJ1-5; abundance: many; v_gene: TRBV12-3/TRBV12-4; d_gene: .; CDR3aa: CASSLLGGTNQPQHF; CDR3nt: TGTGCCAGCAGTTTACTGGGGGGGACCAATCAGCCCCAGCATTTT
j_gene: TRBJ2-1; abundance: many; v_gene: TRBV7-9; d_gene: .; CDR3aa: CASSPQHLNEQFF; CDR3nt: TGTGCCAGCAGCCCGCAACACCTTAATGAGCAGTTCTTC
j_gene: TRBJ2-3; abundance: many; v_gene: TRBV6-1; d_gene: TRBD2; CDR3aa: CASTDQAGVRDTQYF; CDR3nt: TGTGCCAGCACTGACCAAGCGGGAGTTAGGGATACGCAGTATTTT
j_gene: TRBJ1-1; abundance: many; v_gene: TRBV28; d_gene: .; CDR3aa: CASSDPRQMNTEAFF; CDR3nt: TGTGCCAGCTCAGATCCCCGCCAGATGAACACTGAAGCTTTCTTT
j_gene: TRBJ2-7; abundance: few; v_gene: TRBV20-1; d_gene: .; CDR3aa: CSARAVLASPYEQYF; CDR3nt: TGCAGTGCTAGAGCTGTTCTAGCGAGTCCCTACGAGCAGTACTTC
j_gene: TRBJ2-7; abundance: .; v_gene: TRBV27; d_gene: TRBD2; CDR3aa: CASSLVTSGVYEQYF; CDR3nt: TGTGCCAGCAGTTTGGTGACTAGCGGGGTCTACGAGCAGTACTTC
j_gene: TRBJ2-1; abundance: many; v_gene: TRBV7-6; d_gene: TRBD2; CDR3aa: CASSRGTSGRSEQFF; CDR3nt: TGTGCCAGCAGCCGGGGGACTAGCGGGAGGAGTGAGCAGTTCTTC
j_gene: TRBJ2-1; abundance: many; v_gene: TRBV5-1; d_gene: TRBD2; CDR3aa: CASSVAGDYNEQFF; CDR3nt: TGCGCCAGCAGCGTAGCGGGAGATTACAATGAGCAGTTCTTC
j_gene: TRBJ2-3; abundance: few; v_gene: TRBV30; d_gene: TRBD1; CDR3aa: CAWSEGQGAGDTQYF; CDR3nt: TGTGCCTGGAGTGAAGGACAGGGGGCCGGAGATACGCAGTATTTT
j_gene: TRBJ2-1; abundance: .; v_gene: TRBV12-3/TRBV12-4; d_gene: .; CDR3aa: CASRDGVFSSYNEQFF; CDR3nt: TGTGCCAGCAGGGACGGGGTGTTTAGCTCCTACAATGAGCAGTTCTTC
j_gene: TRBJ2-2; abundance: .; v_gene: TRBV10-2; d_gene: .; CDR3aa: CASSGPGAGTGELFF; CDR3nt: TGCGCCAGCAGTGGCCCTGGGGCTGGCACCGGGGAGCTGTTTTTT
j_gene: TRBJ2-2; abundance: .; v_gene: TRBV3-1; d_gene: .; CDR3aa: CASSQVLAGELFF; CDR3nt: TGTGCCAGCAGCCAAGTTCTGGCCGGGGAGCTGTTTTTT
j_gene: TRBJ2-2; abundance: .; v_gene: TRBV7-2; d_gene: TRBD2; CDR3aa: CASSRGLAITGELFF; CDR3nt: TGTGCCAGCAGCAGGGGACTAGCCATCACCGGGGAGCTGTTTTTT
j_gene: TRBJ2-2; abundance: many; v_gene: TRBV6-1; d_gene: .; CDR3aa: CASSPTGSVGELFF; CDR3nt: TGTGCCAGCAGTCCTACGGGGTCGGTCGGGGAGCTGTTTTTT